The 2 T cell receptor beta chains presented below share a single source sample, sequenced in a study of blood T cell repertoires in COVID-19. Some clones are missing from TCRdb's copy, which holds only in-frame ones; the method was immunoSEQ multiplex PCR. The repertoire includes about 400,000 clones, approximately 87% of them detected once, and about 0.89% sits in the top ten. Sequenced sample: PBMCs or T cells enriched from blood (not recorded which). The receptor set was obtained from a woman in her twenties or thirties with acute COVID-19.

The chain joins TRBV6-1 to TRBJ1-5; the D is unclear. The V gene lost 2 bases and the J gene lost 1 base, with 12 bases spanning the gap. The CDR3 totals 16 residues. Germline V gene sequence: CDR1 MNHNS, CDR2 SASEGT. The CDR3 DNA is TGTGCCAGCAGTGAATTTCCCGGGAAAAGCAATCAGCCCCAGCATTTT. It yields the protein CASSEFPGKSNQPQHF.

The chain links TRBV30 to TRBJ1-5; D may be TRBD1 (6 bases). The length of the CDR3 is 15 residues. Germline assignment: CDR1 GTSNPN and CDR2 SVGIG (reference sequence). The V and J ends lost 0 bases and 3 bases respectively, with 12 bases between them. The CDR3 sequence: CAWSVRGGPNQPQHF. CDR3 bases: TGTGCCTGGAGTGTCAGGGGAGGGCCCAATCAGCCCCAGCATTTT. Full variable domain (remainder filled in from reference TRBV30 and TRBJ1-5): SQTIHQWPATLVQPVGSPLSLECTVEGTSNPNLYWYRQAAGRGLQLLFYSVGIGQISSEVPQNLSASRPQDRQFILSSKKLLLSDSGFYLCAWSVRGGPNQPQHFGDGTRLSIL.